Listed below are T cell receptor beta chains from one sample, sequenced in a study of cytomegalovirus exposure and HLA in healthy donors. Using immunoSEQ multiplex PCR, the repertoire was profiled, and TCRdb retains in-frame clones only, with some absent. The sample lists approximately 150,000 clones; nearly 80% were seen once. Material for sequencing was PBMCs. The receptors originated from a man younger than 35 in good health and CMV-seropositive. The CDR3 runs from the conserved cysteine through the conserved F or W. Each record gives: clone size, CDR3 length, D gene, V gene, J gene, CDR3 protein, CDR3 DNA. A D gene is named only where the DNA matches it firmly. Only part of the rows carry a size: once, few, many, or a class if the clone is expanded.

few	16	-	TRBV5-8	TRBJ1-1	CASSQPLGGRRTEAFF	TGTGCCAGCAGCCAACCATTAGGCGGGAGGAGGACTGAAGCTTTCTTT
-	16	-	TRBV5-6	TRBJ1-6	CASSLMGDGVHSPLHF	TGTGCCAGCAGCTTGATGGGAGACGGGGTTCATTCACCCCTCCACTTT
once	15	-	TRBV30	TRBJ1-1	CAWSFRDWRNTEAFF	TGTGCCTGGAGCTTCCGGGACTGGAGGAACACTGAAGCTTTCTTT
-	16	-	TRBV7-2	TRBJ2-2	CASSLHPAVNTGELFF	TGTGCCAGCAGCTTACATCCAGCGGTAAACACCGGGGAGCTGTTTTTT
few	18	-	TRBV5-6	TRBJ2-6	CASSLRRQAQSGANVLTF	TGTGCCAGCAGCTTACGGAGACAGGCTCAATCTGGGGCCAACGTCCTGACTTTC
-	14	TRBD1	TRBV5-4	TRBJ1-1	CASSLGGGLIEAFF	TGTGCCAGCAGCTTAGGAGGGGGCTTAATTGAAGCTTTCTTT
few	14	-	TRBV5-1	TRBJ2-1	CASSPGATYNEQFF	TGCGCCAGCAGTCCAGGGGCGACCTACAATGAGCAGTTCTTC
-	15	-	TRBV4-3	TRBJ1-5	CASSQDGGSNQPQHF	TGCGCCAGCAGCCAAGACGGAGGAAGCAATCAGCCCCAGCATTTT
once	14	TRBD1	TRBV10-3	TRBJ1-2	CAISGTGEFYGYTF	TGTGCCATCAGCGGGACAGGGGAATTCTATGGCTACACCTTC
-	15	TRBD1	TRBV28	TRBJ2-7	CAIESGQAQNYEQYF	TGTGCCATAGAAAGCGGACAGGCACAGAACTACGAGCAGTACTTC
-	15	-	TRBV25-1	TRBJ2-3	CASSASRGAADTQYF	TGTGCCAGCAGTGCTTCCCGGGGTGCGGCAGATACGCAGTATTTT
-	14	-	TRBV5-4	TRBJ2-2	CASSPDGLTGELFF	TGTGCCAGCAGCCCGGACGGACTGACCGGGGAGCTGTTTTTT
few	15	TRBD1	TRBV15	TRBJ1-4	CATSRDGTGYEKLFF	TGTGCCACCAGCAGAGATGGGACAGGGTATGAAAAACTGTTTTTT
few	12	-	TRBV2	TRBJ2-4	CASSVNERTANF	TGTGCCAGCAGTGTTAACGAAAGAACTGCTAACTTC
-	15	-	TRBV19	TRBJ1-5	CASSLPRGRNQPQHF	TGTGCCAGTAGTCTACCCAGGGGACGCAATCAGCCCCAGCATTTT
-	15	TRBD1	TRBV12-5	TRBJ2-7	CASGAGTGSLYEQYF	TGTGCTAGTGGTGCGGGGACAGGGTCTCTCTACGAGCAGTACTTC
-	16	TRBD1	TRBV6-5	TRBJ2-2	CASSYLGQANTGELFF	TGTGCCAGCAGTTACCTGGGACAGGCGAACACCGGGGAGCTGTTTTTT
-	13	-	TRBV23-1	TRBJ2-5	CASSQRDEETQYF	TGCGCCAGCAGTCAAAGAGATGAAGAGACCCAGTACTTC
few	13	-	TRBV9	TRBJ1-5	CASNGGPGQPQHF	TGTGCCAGCAACGGGGGGCCCGGTCAGCCCCAGCATTTT
few	16	-	TRBV11-2	TRBJ1-4	CASSLGSRATNEKLFF	TGTGCCAGCAGCTTAGGGAGCAGGGCAACTAATGAAAAACTGTTTTTT
-	15	-	TRBV4-1	TRBJ2-2	CASSLETGNTGELFF	TGCGCCAGCAGCCTCGAGACAGGGAACACCGGGGAGCTGTTTTTT
-	16	-	TRBV4-1	TRBJ1-1	CASSQDYGRPNTEAFF	TGCGCCAGCAGCCAAGATTACGGCAGGCCGAACACTGAAGCTTTCTTT
few	16	TRBD1	TRBV6-6	TRBJ2-3	CASSYRTGGVGDTQYF	TGTGCCAGCAGTTATCGGACAGGGGGCGTGGGAGATACGCAGTATTTT
-	13	-	TRBV10-1	TRBJ1-5	CASRPQGCRPQHF	TGCGCCAGCAGGCCACAGGGATGTAGACCCCAGCATTTT
-	16	TRBD1	TRBV27	TRBJ2-2	CASSFRGPWDTGELFF	TGTGCCAGCAGTTTCAGGGGGCCTTGGGACACCGGGGAGCTGTTTTTT
-	14	-	TRBV7-9	TRBJ1-2	CASSLDTGLDGYTF	TGTGCCAGCAGCTTAGATACAGGGCTGGATGGCTACACCTTC
-	14	-	TRBV18	TRBJ1-5	CASSPDGGNQPQHF	TGTGCCAGCTCACCGGACGGGGGCAATCAGCCCCAGCATTTT
-	16	TRBD2	TRBV6-1	TRBJ2-5	CASSEHLLAGGRDQYF	TGTGCCAGCAGCGAACACCTACTAGCGGGGGGGCGAGACCAGTACTTC
-	16	-	TRBV11-2	TRBJ2-2	CASSRGQRINTGELFF	TGTGCCAGCAGCCGAGGACAGCGAATAAACACCGGGGAGCTGTTTTTT
few	15	-	TRBV6-6	TRBJ1-1	CASSYSKTGNTEAFF	TGTGCCAGCAGTTACTCGAAGACAGGGAACACTGAAGCTTTCTTT
-	14	-	TRBV7-2	TRBJ1-2	CASSLGQKTGGYTF	TGTGCCAGCAGCCTCGGACAGAAAACGGGGGGCTACACCTTC
-	15	-	TRBV21-1	TRBJ1-3	CASSKGAGSGNTIYF	TGTGCCAGCAGCAAAGGGGCAGGGTCTGGAAACACCATATATTTT
once	15	TRBD1	TRBV15	TRBJ2-7	CATSGPLTGNYGQYF	TGTGCCACCAGCGGACCCTTGACAGGGAACTACGGGCAGTACTTC
-	15	TRBD2	TRBV11-2	TRBJ2-5	CASSRLSGREETQYF	TGTGCCAGCAGCCGCCTTAGCGGGAGGGAAGAGACCCAGTACTTC
-	16	-	TRBV7-9	TRBJ1-4	CSSSLSSSATNEKLFF	TGTTCCAGCAGCTTGTCCTCCTCCGCAACTAATGAAAAACTGTTTTTT
-	18	-	TRBV19	TRBJ1-2	CASSPDRRGAWGSYGYTF	TGTGCCAGTAGTCCTGACCGGCGGGGGGCTTGGGGGAGCTATGGCTACACCTTC
few	16	TRBD2	TRBV5-1	TRBJ2-3	CASSLPVAGGTDTQYF	TGCGCCAGCAGCTTGCCCGTAGCGGGGGGCACAGATACGCAGTATTTT
-	14	-	TRBV4-1	TRBJ1-4	CASSQGQGIEKLFF	TGCGCCAGCAGCCAAGGTCAGGGGATAGAAAAACTGTTTTTT
-	15	-	TRBV5-4	TRBJ2-7	CASSLGRQASYEQYF	TGTGCCAGCAGCTTGGGAAGACAGGCCTCCTACGAGCAGTACTTC
once	16	-	TRBV7-3	TRBJ2-6	CASSLYGSSGANGLTF	TGTGCCAGCAGCTTATACGGGTCCTCTGGGGCCAACGGCCTGACTTTC
-	15	-	TRBV19	TRBJ2-2	CASSMLRGRTGELFF	TGTGCCAGTAGTATGTTACGGGGTCGGACCGGGGAGCTGTTTTTT
-	15	-	TRBV5-1	TRBJ2-1	CASSFFVGGYNEQFF	TGCGCCAGCAGCTTTTTCGTGGGAGGATACAATGAGCAGTTCTTC
-	13	-	TRBV5-1	TRBJ1-2	CASSLGAGSGYTF	TGCGCCAGCAGCTTGGGGGCAGGCAGTGGCTACACCTTC
-	13	TRBD1	TRBV10-3	TRBJ2-7	CAISGDSPYEQYF	TGTGCCATCAGTGGGGACAGTCCCTACGAGCAGTACTTC
-	14	-	TRBV2	TRBJ1-2	CASKAPGGHYGYTF	TGTGCCAGCAAGGCACCGGGGGGACACTATGGCTACACCTTC
-	13	TRBD1	TRBV19	TRBJ1-5	CASGQGMSQPQHF	TGTGCCAGTGGACAGGGGATGAGTCAGCCCCAGCATTTT
-	16	TRBD2	TRBV2	TRBJ2-1	CASRAIAGGAYNEQFF	TGTGCCAGCAGAGCTATAGCGGGAGGCGCCTACAATGAGCAGTTCTTC
few	16	-	TRBV27	TRBJ2-1	CASTQSGGRRYNEQFF	TGTGCCAGCACACAGTCCGGAGGGAGGCGGTACAATGAGCAGTTCTTC
-	15	TRBD1	TRBV18	TRBJ1-3	CASSPRQGNGNTIYF	TGTGCCAGCTCACCGAGACAGGGAAATGGAAACACCATATATTTT
-	14	-	TRBV9	TRBJ1-2	CASSVGQINYGYTF	TGTGCCAGCAGCGTAGGACAGATCAACTATGGCTACACCTTC
-	18	-	TRBV11-2	TRBJ2-6	CASSLYAGVGSGANVLTF	TGTGCCAGCAGCTTATATGCAGGGGTTGGGTCTGGGGCCAACGTCCTGACTTTC